This T cell receptor beta chain emerged from a study of T cell repertoires in cytomegalovirus infection. Study-wide background: In public TCR beta signatures, there were indications of both CMV infection and matching HLA type. Findings of the study overall: In two of eight donors, the top clonotype was HLA-C-restricted CMV-specific.

From the reads, TCRdb called clonotypes with MiXCR, one entry per CDR3 protein. The repertoire holds about 490,000 distinct CDR3 sequences, with roughly 12% as singletons. This clonotype showed up many times. Its antigen is currently unknown. Germline V gene data show CDR1 as SGHVS and CDR2 as FNYEAQ. V dropped 4 bases and J dropped 2; count of bases not matched to a gene: 5. This CDR3 is 15 amino acids long. This receptor was obtained from a human donor in good health (CMV status not recorded). Some clones in this sample may be carry-over from other donors' samples. The sample taken for sequencing was PBMCs. The rearrangement joins TRBV7-6 to TRBJ2-5; TRBD2 agrees at 9 bases. CDR3 region: CASSWTLAGQETQYF. For the CDR3, the DNA is TGTGCCAGCAGCTGGACTCTAGCGGGACAAGAGACCCAGTACTTC.